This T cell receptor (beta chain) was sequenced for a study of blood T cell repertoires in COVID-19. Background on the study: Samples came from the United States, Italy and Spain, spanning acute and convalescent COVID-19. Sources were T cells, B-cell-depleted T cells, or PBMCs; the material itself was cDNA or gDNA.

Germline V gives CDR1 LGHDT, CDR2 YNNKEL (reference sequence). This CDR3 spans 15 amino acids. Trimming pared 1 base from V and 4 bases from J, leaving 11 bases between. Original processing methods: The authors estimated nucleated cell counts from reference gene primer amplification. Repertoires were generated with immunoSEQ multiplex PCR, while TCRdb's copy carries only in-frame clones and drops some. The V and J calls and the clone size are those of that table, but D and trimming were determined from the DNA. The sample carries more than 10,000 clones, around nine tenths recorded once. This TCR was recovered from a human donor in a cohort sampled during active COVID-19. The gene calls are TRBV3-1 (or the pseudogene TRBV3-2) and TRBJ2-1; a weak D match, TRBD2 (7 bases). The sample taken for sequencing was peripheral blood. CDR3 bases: TGTGCCAGCAGCCAAGTCGGGGGGCCTTACAATGAGCAGTTCTTC. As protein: CASSQVGGPYNEQFF.